These T cell receptor beta chains were read from a single sample in a study of control samples from healthy donors and cancer patients. Using immunoSEQ multiplex PCR, the repertoire was profiled, and TCRdb retains in-frame clones only, with some absent. This sample has 90,000 or so clones, with 88% found just once. Specimen: blood. These receptor sequences come from a woman between 65 and 79 years old in good health. CDR3s include the opening cysteine and the closing phenylalanine or tryptophan. The D gene is left open where the match is weak. Clone size is stated in some rows and not others, as once, few, many or a class when expanded.

TRBJ1-2	14	TRBV28	NA	NA	TGTGCCAGCAGCCTCCCGGGACTTGCCAATGGCTACACCTTC	CASSLPGLANGYTF
TRBJ2-1	12	TRBV15	NA	NA	TGTGCCACCAGCAGGGGTCAGTATGAGCAGTTCTTC	CATSRGQYEQFF
TRBJ2-2	15	TRBV2	NA	NA	TGTGCCAGCAGGCACCGGGACTGGAACACCGGGGAGCTGTTTTTT	CASRHRDWNTGELFF
TRBJ2-7	15	TRBV6-2/TRBV6-3	NA	NA	TGTGCCAGCAGTCACCCCGTCTTGAAGTCCTACGAGCAGTACTTC	CASSHPVLKSYEQYF
TRBJ2-7	14	TRBV9	NA	NA	TGTGCCAGCAGCGTAGGAGCAGGGGCCTACGAGCAGTACTTC	CASSVGAGAYEQYF
TRBJ1-2	16	TRBV6-1	NA	NA	TGTGCCAGCAGTGACCTGCCCGCTCCAGGGCTTGGGGGCTACACCTTC	CASSDLPAPGLGGYTF
TRBJ1-1	14	TRBV11-2	NA	NA	TGTGCCAGCACCCAGACGGGGACTAACACTGAAGCTTTCTTT	CASTQTGTNTEAFF
TRBJ2-6	15	TRBV5-1	NA	NA	TGCGCCAGCAGCTTGGACTTCTCTGGGGCCAACGTCCTGACTTTC	CASSLDFSGANVLTF
TRBJ2-3	16	TRBV14	TRBD2	once	TGTGCCAGCAGCCAGGATAGCGGGTTAAGCACAGATACGCAGTATTTT	CASSQDSGLSTDTQYF
TRBJ1-1	13	TRBV5-8	NA	NA	TGTGCCAGCAGCTTTACAGGGCTGACTGAAGCTTTCTTT	CASSFTGLTEAFF
TRBJ2-7	14	TRBV5-1	TRBD1	NA	TGCGCCAGCAGCCAGGGACAGGGGGGCTACGAGCAGTACTTC	CASSQGQGGYEQYF
TRBJ2-7	13	TRBV29-1	TRBD1	once	TGCAGCGTTGTGGACAGGAGCTCCTACGAGCAGTACTTC	CSVVDRSSYEQYF
TRBJ2-1	15	TRBV5-8	NA	NA	TGTGCCAGCAGCTTGGAGGAGGCCTCCTACAATGAGCAGTTCTTC	CASSLEEASYNEQFF
TRBJ1-5	14	TRBV5-6	TRBD1	NA	TGTGCCAGCAGTACACAGGGGGCATTTGTGCCCCAGCATTTT	CASSTQGAFVPQHF
TRBJ2-7	16	TRBV19	TRBD1	NA	TGTGCCAGTAGAAGAAGCGGGACAGGGGGCTTCTACGAGCAGTACTTC	CASRRSGTGGFYEQYF
TRBJ2-7	12	TRBV5-1	NA	NA	TGCGCCAGCAGCTCCAGGGGCTACGAGCAGTACTTC	CASSSRGYEQYF
TRBJ2-1	15	TRBV6-5	TRBD2	once	TGTGCCAGCGCGTCGGTTGGCGGGGGGCGGAATGAGCAGTTCTTC	CASASVGGGRNEQFF
TRBJ2-1	15	TRBV5-4	TRBD2	NA	TGTGCCAGCAACGAGCGGGGGGGCTCCTACAATGAGCAGTTCTTC	CASNERGGSYNEQFF
TRBJ2-3	16	TRBV11-2	TRBD2	NA	TGTGCCAGCAGCTTAGCGGGGGGGCAACAATCAGATACGCAGTATTTT	CASSLAGGQQSDTQYF